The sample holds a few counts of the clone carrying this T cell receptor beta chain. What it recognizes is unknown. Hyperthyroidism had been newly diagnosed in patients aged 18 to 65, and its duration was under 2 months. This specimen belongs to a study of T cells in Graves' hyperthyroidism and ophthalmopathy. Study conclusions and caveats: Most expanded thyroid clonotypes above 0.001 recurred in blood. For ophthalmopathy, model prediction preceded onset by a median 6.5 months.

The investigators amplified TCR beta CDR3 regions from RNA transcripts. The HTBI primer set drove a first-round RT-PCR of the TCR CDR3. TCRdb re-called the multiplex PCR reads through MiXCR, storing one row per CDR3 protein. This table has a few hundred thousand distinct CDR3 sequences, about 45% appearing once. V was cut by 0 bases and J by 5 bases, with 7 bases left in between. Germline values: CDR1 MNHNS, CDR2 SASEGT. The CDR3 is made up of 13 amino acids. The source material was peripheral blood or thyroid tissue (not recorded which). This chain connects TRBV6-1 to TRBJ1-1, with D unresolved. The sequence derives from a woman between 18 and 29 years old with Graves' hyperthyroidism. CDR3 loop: CASSEATDTEAFF. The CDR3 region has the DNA TGTGCCAGCAGTGAAGCGACTGATACTGAAGCTTTCTTT.